The entry that follows covers one T cell receptor (beta chain) sequence. Its antigen is still unknown. The record has no base qualities; no much larger clone is one base away. The germline V gene specifies SNHLY as CDR1 and FYNNEI as CDR2. At the junction V is shortened by 4 bases and J by 5 bases, with 11 bases in between. Taken from cysteine to phenylalanine, the CDR3 has 14 residues. Only the CDR3 region is kept as DNA, spanning 42 bases read in frame from base 1. Libraries were built with the immunoSEQ multiplex PCR assay. For the multiplex PCR, a mixture combining 60 forward primers for TCR Vbeta segments and 13 reverse primers for TCR Jbeta segments was used. A multiplex PCR assay on genomic DNA amplified the CDR3 region of rearranged TCR beta genes. The Illumina HiSeq System was used to sequence the amplified TCR beta libraries as 87-base-pair reads. Under the source paper's analysis protocol: A later analysis tallied around 82 million unique TCR beta chains across the 640 or so repertoires, and around 12 million of those chains were shared by two or more donors. To remove PCR and sequencing errors, raw reads were error-corrected and collapsed into unique sequences using a nearest-neighbor algorithm that merged closely related sequences. To assign V, D and J gene segments, CDR3 sequences were aligned to IMGT reference sequences. For a sequence to be retained, a match of at least six nucleotides to both a V gene segment and a J gene segment was required. Rearrangements were classified as productive when the CDR3 lacked stop codons and remained in frame with V and J, and all other rearrangements were classified as non-productive. CDR3 was defined according to IMGT convention as the region running from the second conserved V-encoded cysteine to the conserved J-encoded phenylalanine. The earlier analysis of some 540 of the donors excluded any sequence lacking an unambiguous match to a single V gene segment. An earlier analysis of a few hundred of the donors classified V segments as functional when productive rearrangements were above 56.7% and as segregating when the standard deviation between donors was above 5%. A statistical classification framework was built to diagnose cytomegalovirus status from the catalog of TCR beta chain sequences. A later analysis assigned V and J genes by comparing TCR nucleotide sequences with IMGT/GENE-DB human TR gene sequences. In a later analysis, CDR3 sequences and most-parsimonious VDJ recombination scenarios were assigned using the TCRdist pipeline. In a later analysis, each TCR beta chain was defined by its CDR3 amino acid sequence together with its V-gene family, and reads lacking a unique V-gene family were excluded. In a later analysis, 500 to 700 highly shared, low-generation-probability nucleotide sequences were removed to address suspected cross-contamination and a sequencing artifact. For each public chain, a later analysis derived a clonal expansion index from normalized ranks of inferred template counts within each repertoire. In a later analysis, generation probabilities were computed with a VDJ recombination model fitted to out-of-frame rearrangements, and the resulting probabilities were checked against IGoR. A later analysis scored TCR-TCR, TCR-HLA and TCR-CMV co-occurrence with hypergeometric tests, applying a repertoire-size bias correction to TCR pairs. In a later analysis, false discovery rates were estimated by permuting HLA or CMV assignments 20 times. In a later analysis, co-occurring TCRs were grouped with DBSCAN, and TCRdist sequence similarity was added when clustering was performed within HLA-allele-positive subsets. Co-occurrence clustering excluded repertoires with fewer than 30,000 or more than 120,000 public chains, plus five with anomalous nucleotide sharing. This immuneACCESS table, as held by TCRdb, lists in-frame sequences with V and J called but not all clones. Of the missing ones, under half trace to an unresolved V gene in checked studies; the others have no known cause. V and J calls and clone size follow that table, whereas D and trimming were derived from the DNA. The sample includes some 120,000 clones, with over 60% observed a single time. The ten largest clones add up to approximately 6.5% of the sample.

The cohort was made up of approximately 670 healthy bone marrow donors. All cohort members were sampled while nominally healthy, although unrecorded immune exposures were likely present. The donor was CMV seronegative and belonged to the group of 320 or so seronegative cohort members. A peripheral blood sample was collected from each donor, and TCR beta sequencing was performed on peripheral blood mononuclear cells. Genomic DNA extraction from the blood cell samples was performed with the Qiagen DNeasy Blood Extraction Kit. This sample was taken from a study of cytomegalovirus exposure and HLA in healthy donors (dated by TCRdb to the late 2010s). Study-wide context: An earlier analysis of roughly 630 of the donors reported 250 to 350 Gb of sequence data and around 120 million unique TCR beta sequences from some 180 million T cells. A later analysis re-examined previously published TCR beta repertoires from more than 550 donors and added high-resolution HLA genotyping to investigate patterns of TCR occurrence. A separate validation cohort of roughly 120 different subjects was used in addition to the approximately 640-subject first cohort. An early release that covered roughly 600 HLA-typed donors contained about 300 gigabases of sequencing data and about 84 million unique TCR sequences. Across roughly 420 genotyped donors of the cohort, an average of about 240,000 unique TCR beta nucleotide sequences per donor were sequenced, and 15% to 20% of those sequences were non-productive. Genome-wide SNP genotypes for about 55% of the roughly 670 donors were used in a later genetic analysis, which treated that subset as a discovery cohort. Every repertoire in the discovery cohort had been generated on one and the same sequencing platform. In an earlier analysis of more than 550 of the donors, high-throughput TCR beta sequencing was used to judge whether each TCR beta V gene segment behaved as functional or pseudogenic. Of the 300 to 450 genotyped donors, 75% to 85% were placed in the genetic ancestry cluster associated with self-reported Caucasian donors. The study aimed to test whether cataloging public T cell receptors could reveal signatures of past pathogen exposure. The later analysis used no new phenotypic data to find candidate immune exposures, relying instead on TCR beta sequences and their occurrence across donors. Using immunosequencing, the study profiled T cell repertoires from some 670 subjects and related those repertoires to cytomegalovirus serostatus. To predict cytomegalovirus infection status, the study combined high-throughput TCR immunosequencing, statistical association of individual TCRs with disease status, and machine learning. Both class I and class II loci were covered by HLA typing, at four-digit resolution. The number of donors typed differed by locus, with about 620-630 for A, B, C, DRB1 and DQB1, more than 500 for DQA1, 600 to 610 for DPA1, and approximately 470 for DPB1. Alongside the repertoire data, information on donor age, sex, ethnicity and CMV serostatus was compiled. Five DR-DQ haplotypes were handled as single units for association and clustering, since linkage in the cohort was strong. The investigation overall reported the following: Because counts were too low, 15 to 20 rarely observed V segments, including chromosome 9 orphons, were excluded from the earlier analysis of some 590 of the donors. In vitro tests confirmed that a few of the cytomegalovirus-associated TCR beta chains recognize cytomegalovirus antigens. A total of 150 or so TCR beta chains were listed by the study as associated with cytomegalovirus. Strong co-occurrence of HLA alleles, especially DR and DQ, made assigning TCR associations to individual alleles difficult. A later genetic analysis reported fewer N-insertions in productive TCRs among donors in an Asian-associated ancestry cluster than the approximately 700-donor mean. Most TCR sequences were observed very rarely across donors, whereas some public TCRs were present in many individuals. Some IMGT-functional V segments, including TRBV6-2 and TRBV6-3, could not be told apart with the 87-base-pair reads, so those segments were excluded. Because some donors lacked HLA typing at each locus, the association tests relied only on the typed subset. A cluster of highly shared sequence variants was judged likely to be a technical artifact of the sequencing pipeline. A further reported finding was that TCR beta sequences accurately predicted the HLA-A and HLA-B alleles for most subjects in the first cohort. Linkage disequilibrium might explain the correlated functional status among segregating V segments, but an unknown experimental factor could not be excluded. According to a later analysis, parvovirus B19, influenza, CMV and Epstein-Barr virus appeared linked to several top co-occurrence clusters. In a later analysis, the rate of TCR association differed among HLA loci, with DRB1 alleles having the most associated TCRs and HLA-C alleles having the fewest. In a later analysis, HLA-associated TCR beta chains were found to be more clonally expanded and to have lower generation probabilities than equally common non-associated chains. A later genetic analysis associated a missense DCLRE1C variant with V-gene and J-gene trimming of TCR beta chains, and an independent cohort replicated the association. The presence/absence analyses assumed that sequencing depth was roughly uniform across donors, and that assumption may not be true. This cohort had only TCR beta chains sequenced, and the lack of alpha or paired-chain data limited which features could be detected. According to the authors, the approach could potentially be generalized to other disease states and immunological phenotypes. The only immune exposure information available for the cohort was CMV serostatus. In an earlier analysis of several hundred of the donors, most TCR beta V segments were observed in productive rearrangements about 87% or about 30% of the time, broadly matching IMGT annotations. A later analysis found that most CMV-associated TCR beta chains appeared HLA-restricted, with HLA associations seemingly driven largely by CMV exposure. Specific HLA alleles were associated with some 15,000 TCR beta sequences at a false discovery rate of 0.05 in a later analysis. Cytomegalovirus status was reported to be diagnosed by the classifier with high specificity and sensitivity in both the original and validation cohorts.

This receptor was taken from a woman in her 40s in good health and CMV-seronegative. The chain uses TRBV2 and TRBJ1-4, with a weak D call of TRBD1 (6 bases match). Sequences were obtained from PBMCs. Here the CDR3 is given as CASSVQGKNEKLFF. The DNA reads TGTGCCAGCAGTGTACAGGGAAAGAATGAAAAACTGTTTTTT.